This T cell receptor beta chain was recovered during a study of shared clonotypes between healthy human individuals. Study-level background: In total, the donors were two women and a few men aged 18 to 49. Notes on the study in general: Clonotypes not shared had lower generation probabilities than those common to all four donors. Clonotype sharing among donors was expected to depend on sequencing depth.

Terminally differentiated effector memory CD45RA+ cells were left out of the naive CD8 fraction, which was CD45RO-negative and positively selected for CCR7. With regard to this clone: What it binds is unknown.

The CDR3 length is 18 residues. The V segment lost 5 bases and the J segment 4 bases; nucleotides outside the gene matches: 10. Germline CDR1 and CDR2: SGHRS and YFSETQ. Assay execution proceeded at the deep level. The assay was immunoSEQ multiplex PCR, and TCRdb's table has in-frame clones only and misses some. The table records about 1,900,000 clones, roughly 95% of them present only once. The receptor was derived from a man aged 18 to 30 in good health. What was sequenced was naive CD8+ T cells sorted from blood. The chain joins TRBV5-1 to TRBJ2-3; TRBD2 aligns across 16 bases. For the CDR3, the DNA is TGCGCCAGCAGTAGCTTGGGACTAGCGGGGGGGCAAGCAGATACGCAGTATTTT. Its translation: CASSSLGLAGGQADTQYF.